This T cell receptor (beta chain) is from a study of cytotoxic CD8 clonotypes in ibrutinib-treated CLL. Clones were read by immunoSEQ multiplex PCR, and TCRdb kept only the in-frame ones, dropping some. The sample has a few hundred thousand clones; 67% are singletons. The clonotype was recovered from a human donor with chronic lymphocytic leukemia. Specimen: PBMCs, collected after 36 months of ibrutinib treatment.

The chain's CDR3 is CASRFGGQNEKLFF. The DNA of the CDR3 is TGTGCCAGCAGATTCGGGGGACAGAATGAAAAACTGTTTTTT. V and J are TRBV28 and TRBJ1-4, with 7 positions matching TRBD1. The CDR3 is made up of 14 amino acids. The junction had 6 bases not matched to a gene; V was cut back by 6 bases and J by 5 bases. Germline V gene data show CDR1 as MDHEN and CDR2 as SYDVKM.